These 22 T cell receptor beta chains were all obtained from the same sample, sequenced in a study of preoperative IRX-2 immunotherapy in early breast cancer. This sample's treatment: preoperative locoregional IRX-2 cytokine immunotherapy. Assay: immunoSEQ multiplex PCR; the TCRdb copy retains only in-frame clones and omits some. The sample holds about 98,000 clones, more than 80% seen once. Sequencing used tumor tissue, obtained after IRX-2 immunotherapy. These receptors were collected from a human donor with breast cancer.

The rearrangement uses TRBV5-1 and TRBJ2-6; D is perhaps TRBD1 or TRBD2 (5 bases each). Germline V gene sequence: CDR1 SGHRS, CDR2 YFSETQ. V was trimmed by 0 bases and J by 2 bases, leaving 6 bases between them. This CDR3 comprises 15 residues. The CDR3 DNA reads TGCGCCAGCAGCTTGGGAGGGGCTGGGGCCAACGTCCTGACTTTC. This translates into CASSLGGAGANVLTF.

This clone turned up a few times. J is TRBJ2-2 and V is TRBV11-3; D is perhaps TRBD1 or TRBD2 (5 bases each). CDR3 size: 14 residues. V lost 3 bases and J lost 7, with 12 bases in between. Germline CDR1 reads SGHNT; CDR2 reads YENEEA. The CDR3 spells CASSLYGASGELFF. CDR3 in DNA: TGTGCCAGCAGCTTGTACGGGGCTAGCGGGGAGCTGTTTTTT.

The chain links TRBV7-1 to TRBJ2-3; TRBD1 is a possible D gene (6 bases). TRBV7-1 falls under the ORF class, with uncertain function. CDR3 length: 16 amino acids. V was trimmed by 4 bases and J by 5 bases, leaving 19 bases between them. CDR3 protein: CASSWITGFREDTQYF. In DNA, the CDR3 is TGTGCCAGCAGCTGGATCACAGGGTTTCGGGAAGATACGCAGTATTTT.

This chain uses TRBV9 with TRBJ2-4; D call uncertain. The V and J ends lost 5 bases and 8 bases respectively, with 14 bases between them. This CDR3 is built from 13 residues. The V gene's germline CDR1 is SGDLS and CDR2 YYNGEE. CDR3 nucleotide sequence: TGTGCCAGCAGTGATGATGAAGGCGACATTCAGTACTTC. Protein: CASSDDEGDIQYF.

This clone has just one count. CDR3 sequence: CASSQGQGRNTEAFF. CDR3 DNA: TGCGCCAGCAGCCAGGGACAGGGGCGGAACACTGAAGCTTTCTTT. The chain uses TRBV5-1 and TRBJ1-1; 10 bases align to TRBD1. The V segment lost 4 bases and the J segment 1 base; nucleotides outside the gene matches: 4. From germline, CDR1 is SGHRS and CDR2 YFSETQ. The CDR3 loop spans 15 amino acids.

The chain couples TRBV19 to TRBJ2-1; tentatively, D is TRBD1 (6 bases). CDR3 size: 13 residues. V lost 6 bases, J lost 9 bases, and 15 bases lay in between. CDR1 LNHDA and CDR2 SQIVND come from the germline V gene (reference sequence). In DNA, the CDR3 is TGTGCCAGTAGAGAACAGGGTGGAGGTGAGCAGTTCTTC. Protein product: CASREQGGGEQFF. Using reference TRBV19 and TRBJ2-1 for the parts outside the CDR3, the full variable domain is DGGITQSPKYLFRKEGQNVTLSCEQNLNHDAMYWYRQDPGQGLRLIYYSQIVNDFQKGDIAEGYSVSREKKESFPLTVTSAQKNPTAFYLCASREQGGGEQFFGPGTRLTVL.

The chain has TRBV9 and TRBJ1-2; TRBD1 might be the D (6 bases). CDR3 size: 15 residues. Looked up from germline, CDR1 is SGDLS and CDR2 is YYNGEE. Trimming cost V 4 bases and J 7 bases, with 20 bases left between them. CDR3 nucleotide sequence: TGTGCCAGCAGCCCATCCGGAAGTCAGACAGGTGGCTACACCTTC. Residues: CASSPSGSQTGGYTF.

This chain joins TRBV6-8 and TRBJ2-1; maybe TRBD2 (6 bases). CDR3 size: 16 residues. CDR1 and CDR2 from the germline V gene are MNHGY and SAAAGT. V dropped 5 bases and J dropped 1 base, with 15 bases sitting between them. The CDR3 loop reads CASSDTGRLSYNEQFF. Written as DNA, the CDR3 is TGTGCCAGCAGTGACACTGGGAGGTTATCCTACAATGAGCAGTTCTTC.

This clone occurred a few times. V usage is TRBV6-8 and J usage is TRBJ2-1; a possible D gene is TRBD1 (6 bases). Germline lookup yields CDR1 MNHGY and CDR2 SAAAGT. The CDR3 sequence is 13 residues long. V lost 11 bases, J lost 8 bases, and 19 bases lay in between. The CDR3 here is CAGIPTRGDEQFF. CDR3 sequence (DNA): TGTGCCGGCATACCAACCAGGGGCGATGAGCAGTTCTTC.

The chain links TRBV28 to TRBJ1-1; possible D gene TRBD1, 6 bases. This CDR3 is built from 14 residues. V was cut by 6 bases and J by 3 bases, with 14 bases left in between. The germline V gene encodes CDR1 MDHEN and CDR2 SYDVKM. The CDR3 protein is CASRPRGAYTEAFF. Here the CDR3 DNA reads TGTGCCAGCAGGCCCCGGGGGGCGTACACTGAAGCTTTCTTT.

The chain recombines TRBV19 with TRBJ2-1; D remains ambiguous. V was clipped by 1 base and J by 4 bases, with 8 bases between them. Germline loops: CDR1 LNHDA, CDR2 SQIVND (reference sequence). The CDR3 has 14 residues. The CDR3 DNA follows: TGTGCCAGTAGTATAGCTACCTTTTACAATGAGCAGTTCTTC. This sequence encodes CASSIATFYNEQFF.

This clone came up once. The V and J genes are TRBV29-1 and TRBJ2-5; either TRBD1 or TRBD2 may supply D (6 bases each). Trimming removed 6 bases at V and 4 bases at J, with 12 bases between. The CDR3 is made up of 12 amino acids. Germline loops: CDR1 SQVTM, CDR2 ANQGSEA. CDR3 amino acids: CSVRGAGETQYF. CDR3 nucleotides: TGCAGCGTGAGGGGGGCTGGAGAGACCCAGTACTTC.

The V call is TRBV12-5, the J call TRBJ1-2; the D is unclear. Per the germline V gene, CDR1 is LGHNT and CDR2 is FRNRAP. The CDR3 runs 11 residues. Here the CDR3 DNA reads TGTGCCAGCACGAGGGCCTATGGCTACACCTTC. Encoded protein: CASTRAYGYTF.

The rearrangement joins TRBV9 to TRBJ2-7; 7 bases are a match to TRBD2. Trimming took 5 bases from V and 3 from J; bases not matched to a gene: 11. The germline CDR1 and CDR2 sequences are SGDLS and YYNGEE. The CDR3 runs 15 residues. The CDR3: CASSLDLAVIYEQYF. The DNA of the CDR3 is TGTGCCAGCAGTTTGGACCTAGCGGTGATCTACGAGCAGTACTTC.

The chain is built from TRBV29-1 and TRBJ2-1; D ambiguous. The CDR3 contains 13 residues. The V end was cut by 4 bases, the J end by 0 bases, with 7 bases between. Looked up from germline, CDR1 is SQVTM and CDR2 is ANQGSEA. As DNA, the CDR3 is TGCAGCGTTGTGGCTAGCTCCTACAATGAGCAGTTCTTC. Its translation is CSVVASSYNEQFF.

The V and J genes are TRBV2 and TRBJ1-5; possible D gene TRBD1, 5 bases. This CDR3 has 12 residues. Per germline, CDR1 SNHLY and CDR2 FYNNEI. With 6 bases removed from V and 7 bases from J, the gap between germline ends came to 10 bases. The CDR3 region has the DNA TGTGCCAGCAGGGGGGGAAAACAGCCCCAGCATTTT. Its translation is CASRGGKQPQHF.

The chain employs TRBV5-1 and TRBJ2-7, with TRBD2 matching 9 bases. Germline CDR1 SGHRS, CDR2 YFSETQ. J was trimmed by 5 bases and V by 4 bases; bases with no gene match: 13. CDR3 length: 16 residues. The CDR3 region is CASSPGGGGRVNEQYF. CDR3 nucleotides: TGCGCCAGCAGCCCTGGAGGGGGCGGGAGGGTCAACGAGCAGTACTTC.

The rearrangement uses TRBV8-2 and TRBJ2-5. TRBV8-2 is an annotated pseudogene. This CDR3 region has 15 residues. CDR3 region: CASRRKYSTSETQYF. The CDR3 DNA sequence: TGTGCCAGCAGACGAAAGTATAGTACCTCAGAGACCCAGTACTTC.

The chain recombines TRBV6-7 with TRBJ2-7; D is unresolved. TRBV6-7 is an ORF; its function is uncertain. The CDR3 has 11 amino acids. The V and J ends lost 5 bases and 1 base respectively, with 3 bases between them. The CDR3 sequence: CASSQSYEQYF. The CDR3 DNA reads TGTGCCAGCAGTCAGTCCTACGAGCAGTACTTC.

Points on this clone: Distinct nucleotide sequences in the sample also encode this CDR3. The rearrangement joins TRBV18 to TRBJ1-2, with 8 bases aligning to TRBD1. Per germline, CDR1 KGHSH and CDR2 LQKENI. The V gene end was trimmed by 2 bases and the J gene end by 1 base; junction bases not matched to a gene: 3. The CDR3 has 15 amino acids. The CDR3 spells CASSPDRGNNYGYTF. CDR3 in DNA: TGTGCCAGCTCACCAGACAGGGGAAATAACTATGGCTACACCTTC.

V gene TRBV7-6 combines with J gene TRBJ2-2; D gene unclear. Germline lookup yields CDR1 SGHVS and CDR2 FNYEAQ. This CDR3 contains 14 residues. Trimming stripped 1 base from V and 3 bases from J, with 6 bases between. The CDR3 is CASSLDRDTGELFF. CDR3 nucleotide sequence: TGTGCCAGCAGCTTAGACCGTGACACCGGGGAGCTGTTTTTT.

This chain connects TRBV19 to TRBJ2-7, with D uncertain. The V end was cut by 3 bases, the J end by 2 bases, with 8 bases between. From germline, CDR1 is LNHDA and CDR2 SQIVND (reference sequence). The CDR3 extends over 13 amino acids. As DNA, the CDR3 is TGTGCCAGTAGTATGGCGATGCCCTACGAGCAGTACTTC. Translation: CASSMAMPYEQYF.